This T cell receptor beta chain was sequenced for a study of blood T cell repertoires in COVID-19. Whole-study context: Researchers got acute and convalescent COVID-19 samples from the United States, Italy and Spain. PBMCs, B-cell-depleted T cells, or T cells provided the cDNA or gDNA that made up the material.

The junction had 7 bases not matched to a gene; V was cut back by 4 bases and J by 4 bases. This CDR3 has 14 residues. The germline CDR1 and CDR2 sequences are GTSNPN and SVGIG (reference sequence). Only in-frame clones appear in the TCRdb table, and some are missing; sequencing was by immunoSEQ multiplex PCR. Of 25,000 to 35,000 clones listed, approximately 85% were seen once; the top ten hold about 7%. This chain uses TRBV30 with TRBJ2-7, with 10 bases that match TRBD1. This TCR derives from a human donor in a cohort sampled during active COVID-19. The material sequenced was peripheral blood. The CDR3 DNA sequence: TGTGCCTGGATGACAGGGGGCGGAGGGTACGAGCAGTACTTC. Amino acid sequence: CAWMTGGGGYEQYF.